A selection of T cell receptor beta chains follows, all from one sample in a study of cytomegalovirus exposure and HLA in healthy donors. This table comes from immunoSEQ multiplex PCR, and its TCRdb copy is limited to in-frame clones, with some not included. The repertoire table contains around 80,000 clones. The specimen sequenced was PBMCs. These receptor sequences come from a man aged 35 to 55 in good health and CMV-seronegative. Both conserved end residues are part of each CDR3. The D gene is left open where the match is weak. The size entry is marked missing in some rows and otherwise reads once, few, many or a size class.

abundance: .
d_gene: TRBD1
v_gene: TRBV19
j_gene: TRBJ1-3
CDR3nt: TGTGCCAGTGAAGAGGGACAGTCTGGAAACACCATATATTTT
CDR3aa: CASEEGQSGNTIYF

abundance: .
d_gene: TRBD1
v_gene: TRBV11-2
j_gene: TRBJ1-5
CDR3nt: TGTGCCAGCAGCTCGACAACAGGGGTCCAGCATTTT
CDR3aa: CASSSTTGVQHF

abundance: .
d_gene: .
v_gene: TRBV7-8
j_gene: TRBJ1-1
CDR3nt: TGTGCCAGCAGCTTGAGGGGGTCGGGTGAAGCTTTCTTT
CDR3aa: CASSLRGSGEAFF

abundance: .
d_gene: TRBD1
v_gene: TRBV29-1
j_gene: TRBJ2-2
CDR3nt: TGCAGCGTTGTCAGGGGGCGCACCGGGGAGCTGTTTTTT
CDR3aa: CSVVRGRTGELFF

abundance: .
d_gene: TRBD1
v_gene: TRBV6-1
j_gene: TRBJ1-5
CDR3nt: TGTGCCAGCAAAGGACAGGGGGTTCGCCAGCCCCAGCATTTT
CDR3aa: CASKGQGVRQPQHF

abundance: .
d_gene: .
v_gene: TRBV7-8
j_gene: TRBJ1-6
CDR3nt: TGTGCCAGCAGCTTAGAAGGGGCAGATTTCTATAATTCACCCCTCCACTTT
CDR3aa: CASSLEGADFYNSPLHF

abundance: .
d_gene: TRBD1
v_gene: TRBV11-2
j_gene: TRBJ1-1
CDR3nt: TGTGCCAGCAGCTTACTGTACAGGGGGTCTGAAGCTTTCTTT
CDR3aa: CASSLLYRGSEAFF

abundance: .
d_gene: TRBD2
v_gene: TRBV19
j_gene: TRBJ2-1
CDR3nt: TGTGCCAGTAGTATATGGGGGACTAGTCCCTACAATGAGCAGTTCTTC
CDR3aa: CASSIWGTSPYNEQFF

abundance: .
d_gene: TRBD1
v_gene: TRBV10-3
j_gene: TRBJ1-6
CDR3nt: TGTGCCATCAGTTTGGGACAGGGGAATTCACCCCTCCACTTT
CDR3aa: CAISLGQGNSPLHF

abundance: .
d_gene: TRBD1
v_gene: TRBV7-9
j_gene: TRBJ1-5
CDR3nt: TGTGCCAGCAGCCCCTCCTCAGGGGGCGAACAGCCCCAGCATTTT
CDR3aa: CASSPSSGGEQPQHF

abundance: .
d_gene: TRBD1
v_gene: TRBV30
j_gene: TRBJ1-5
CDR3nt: TGTGCCTCCCAAACTCAGGGGGATAGCAATCAGCCCCAGCATTTT
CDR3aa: CASQTQGDSNQPQHF

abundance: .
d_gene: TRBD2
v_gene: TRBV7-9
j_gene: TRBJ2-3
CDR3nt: TGTGCCAGCAGCCAACTAGCGGGAGCTTCAGTTAACACAGATACGCAGTATTTT
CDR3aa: CASSQLAGASVNTDTQYF

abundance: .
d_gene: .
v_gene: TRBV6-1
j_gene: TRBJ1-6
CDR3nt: TGTGCCAGCAGTGAAGGGACAGCCTATAATTCACCCCTCCACTTT
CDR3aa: CASSEGTAYNSPLHF

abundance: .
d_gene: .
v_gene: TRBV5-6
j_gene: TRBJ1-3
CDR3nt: TGTGCCAGCAGCTTCTCTTCTGGAAACACCATATATTTT
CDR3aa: CASSFSSGNTIYF

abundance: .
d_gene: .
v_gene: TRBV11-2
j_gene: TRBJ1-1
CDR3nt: TGTGCCAGCAGCTTCATCGGTCCCGAAGCTTTCTTT
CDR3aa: CASSFIGPEAFF

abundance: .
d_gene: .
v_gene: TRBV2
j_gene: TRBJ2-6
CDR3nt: TGTGCCAGCAGTGTTAGCTCTGGGGCCAACGTCCTGACTTTC
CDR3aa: CASSVSSGANVLTF

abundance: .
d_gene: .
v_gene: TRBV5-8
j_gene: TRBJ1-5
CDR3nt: TGTGCCAGCAGCTTGGGCGGGAAGGGCAATCAGCCCCAGCATTTT
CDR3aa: CASSLGGKGNQPQHF

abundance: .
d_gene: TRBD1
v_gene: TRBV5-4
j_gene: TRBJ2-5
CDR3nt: TGTGCCAGCAGCAGCGACAGGGGGCGAGGGGAAGAGACCCAGTACTTC
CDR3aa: CASSSDRGRGEETQYF

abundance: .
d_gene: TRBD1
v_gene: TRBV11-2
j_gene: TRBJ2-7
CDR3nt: TGTGCCAGCAGCCTGATAGGGACAGGGGGCTTCTACGAGCAGTACTTC
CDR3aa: CASSLIGTGGFYEQYF

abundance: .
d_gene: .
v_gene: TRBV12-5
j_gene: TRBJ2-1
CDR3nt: TGTGCTAGTGGTTTGGTACAGGGATCCTACAATGAGCAGTTCTTC
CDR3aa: CASGLVQGSYNEQFF

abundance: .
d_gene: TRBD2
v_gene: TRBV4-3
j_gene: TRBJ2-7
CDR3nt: TGCGCCAGCAGCCAAGGTCTGTCTAGCGGGGACTACGAGCAGTACTTC
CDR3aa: CASSQGLSSGDYEQYF

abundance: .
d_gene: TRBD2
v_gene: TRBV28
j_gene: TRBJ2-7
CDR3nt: TGTGCCAGCAGTTCGACTAGCGGGAGAGGAGGGCGGTACCACGAGCAGTACTTC
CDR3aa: CASSSTSGRGGRYHEQYF

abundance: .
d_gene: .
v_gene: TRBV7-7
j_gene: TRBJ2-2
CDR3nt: TGTGCTAGCAGCGCGCAGGCGCAAAACACCGGGGAGCTGTTTTTT
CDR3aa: CASSAQAQNTGELFF

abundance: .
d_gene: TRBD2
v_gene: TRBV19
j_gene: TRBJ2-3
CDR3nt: TGTGCCAGTAGTACGGGACTAGCGGGGGTAGGGTCAGATACGCAGTATTTT
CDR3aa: CASSTGLAGVGSDTQYF

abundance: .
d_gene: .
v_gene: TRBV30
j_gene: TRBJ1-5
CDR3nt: TGTGCCTGGAATCAGGCGAATAGCAATCAGCCCCAGCATTTT
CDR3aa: CAWNQANSNQPQHF

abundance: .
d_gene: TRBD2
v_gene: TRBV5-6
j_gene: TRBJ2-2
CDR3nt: TGTGCCAGCAGCTTGGGGACTAGCGGGGTCACCGGGGAGCTGTTTTTT
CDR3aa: CASSLGTSGVTGELFF

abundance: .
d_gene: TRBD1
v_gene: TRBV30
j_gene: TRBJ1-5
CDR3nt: TGTGCCTGGAGTGGGACAGGGTATCAGCCCCAGCATTTT
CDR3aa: CAWSGTGYQPQHF

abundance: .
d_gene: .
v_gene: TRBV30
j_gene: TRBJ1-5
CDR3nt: TGTGCCTGGAGTTCCCAGGGCTTGAGCAATCAGCCCCAGCATTTT
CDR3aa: CAWSSQGLSNQPQHF

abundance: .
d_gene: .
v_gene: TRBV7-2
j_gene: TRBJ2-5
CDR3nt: TGTGCCAGCAGCTTAAGGGCGGCCTGGGAGCAGTACTTC
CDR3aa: CASSLRAAWEQYF

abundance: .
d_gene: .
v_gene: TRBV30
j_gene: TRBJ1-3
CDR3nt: TGTGCCTGGAGTGCGGGAGCCTCTGGAAACACCATATATTTT
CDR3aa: CAWSAGASGNTIYF

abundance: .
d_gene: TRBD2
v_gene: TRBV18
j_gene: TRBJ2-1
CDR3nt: TGTGCCAGCACTCAGGACCGACTAGCGGGGGGGTACAATGAGCAGTTCTTC
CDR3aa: CASTQDRLAGGYNEQFF

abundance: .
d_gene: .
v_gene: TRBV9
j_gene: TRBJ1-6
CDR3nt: TGTGCCAGCAGCCTGGAGGGGAATCTGGGTTCACCCCTCCACTTT
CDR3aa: CASSLEGNLGSPLHF

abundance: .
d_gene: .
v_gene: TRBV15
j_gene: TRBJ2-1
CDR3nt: TGTGCCACCAGCAAGCAGACTATCCAAAACTACAATGAGCAGTTCTTC
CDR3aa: CATSKQTIQNYNEQFF

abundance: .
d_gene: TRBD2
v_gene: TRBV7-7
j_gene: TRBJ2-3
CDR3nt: TGTGCTAGCAGCAGATCTAGCGGGAGCACAGATACGCAGTATTTT
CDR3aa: CASSRSSGSTDTQYF

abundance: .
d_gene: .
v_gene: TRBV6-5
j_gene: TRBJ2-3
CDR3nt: TGTGCCAGCAGTTCCGATCCGGGACTCAAACATACGCAGTATTTT
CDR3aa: CASSSDPGLKHTQYF

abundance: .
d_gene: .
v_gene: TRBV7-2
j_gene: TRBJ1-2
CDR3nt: TGTGCCAGCAGCTTAGGACAGGCGGATGGCTACACCTTC
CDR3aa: CASSLGQADGYTF

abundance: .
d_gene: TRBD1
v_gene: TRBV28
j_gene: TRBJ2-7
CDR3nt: TGTGCCAGCACTGTACCAGGCACAACAGGGGGCGAGCAGTACTTC
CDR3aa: CASTVPGTTGGEQYF

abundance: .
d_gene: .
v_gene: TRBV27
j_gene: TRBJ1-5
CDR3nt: TGTGCCAGCAGCCTTACAGGGTATCAGCCCCAGCATTTT
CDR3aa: CASSLTGYQPQHF

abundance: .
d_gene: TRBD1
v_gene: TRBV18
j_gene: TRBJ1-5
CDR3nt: TGTGCCAGCTCACGAGGGGGCGGAGGGCAGCCCCAGCATTTT
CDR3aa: CASSRGGGGQPQHF

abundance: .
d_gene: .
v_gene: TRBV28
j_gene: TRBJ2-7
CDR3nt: TGTGCCAGCAGTTCCGGGTCGGGAACCTTCTACGAGCAGTACTTC
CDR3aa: CASSSGSGTFYEQYF

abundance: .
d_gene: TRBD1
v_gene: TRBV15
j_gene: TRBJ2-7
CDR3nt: TGTGCCACCAGCAGAGGGGACAGCACATACGAGCAGTACTTC
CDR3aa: CATSRGDSTYEQYF

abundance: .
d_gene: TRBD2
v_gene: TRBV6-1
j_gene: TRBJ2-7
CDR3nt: TGTGCCAGCAAGGGACTAGCGGGTAGCTCCTACGAGCAGTACTTC
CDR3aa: CASKGLAGSSYEQYF

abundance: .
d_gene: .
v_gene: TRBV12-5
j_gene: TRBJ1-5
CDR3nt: TGTGCTAGTGGTTTGGGGGCAGGGGTCCAGCCCCAGCATTTT
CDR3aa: CASGLGAGVQPQHF

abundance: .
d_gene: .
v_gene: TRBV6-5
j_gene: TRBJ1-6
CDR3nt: TGTGCCAGCAGTGTCGGGGGGGAGCGGAATTCACCCCTCCACTTT
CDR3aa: CASSVGGERNSPLHF

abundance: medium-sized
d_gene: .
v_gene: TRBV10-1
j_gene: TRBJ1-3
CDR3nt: TGCGCCAGCAGTGCTGGAGGGGTCTCCTCTGGAAACACCATATATTTT
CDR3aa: CASSAGGVSSGNTIYF

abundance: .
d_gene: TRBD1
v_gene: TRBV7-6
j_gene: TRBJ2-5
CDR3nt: TGTGCCAGCAGCCGGGACAGGGGGCAGCTGGAGACCCAGTACTTC
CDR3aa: CASSRDRGQLETQYF

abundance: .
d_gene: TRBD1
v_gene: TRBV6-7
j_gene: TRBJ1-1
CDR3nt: TGTGCCAGCAGTTACCATCCTGCCGGGACAGGGGGCAAGAACACTGAAGCTTTCTTT
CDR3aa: CASSYHPAGTGGKNTEAFF

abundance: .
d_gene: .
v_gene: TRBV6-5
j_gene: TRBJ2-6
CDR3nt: TGTGCCTGTAGCTCTGGGGCCAACGTCCTGACTTTC
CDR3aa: CACSSGANVLTF

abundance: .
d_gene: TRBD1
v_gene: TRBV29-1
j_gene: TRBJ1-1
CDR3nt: TGCAGCGTTAGTACAGGGGGAGGTACTGAAGCTTTCTTT
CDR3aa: CSVSTGGGTEAFF

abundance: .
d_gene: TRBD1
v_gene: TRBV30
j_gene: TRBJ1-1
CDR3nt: TGTGCCTGGAGTTCAATCGACAGGGTATACACTGAAGCTTTCTTT
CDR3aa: CAWSSIDRVYTEAFF

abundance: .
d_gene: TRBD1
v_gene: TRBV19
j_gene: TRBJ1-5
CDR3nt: TGTGCCAGTAGTATAGCCAGGGCAGGGGGATCGGGTAATCAGCCCCAGCATTTT
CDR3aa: CASSIARAGGSGNQPQHF